The rows below give T cell receptor beta chains drawn from one sample of a study of tissue T cells after allogeneic stem cell transplantation. Using immunoSEQ multiplex PCR, the repertoire was profiled, and TCRdb retains in-frame clones only, with some absent. The sample has some 7,000 clones; roughly three quarters are singletons. The sample in question was skin, obtained at autopsy. The receptors were sampled from a male patient over 55 with steroid-refractory graft-versus-host disease after an allogeneic stem cell transplant. Some T cells may arise from the graft donor. CDR3s include the opening cysteine and the closing phenylalanine or tryptophan. D genes are given only for firm matches. Some rows have no size entry. The others give once, few or many, or a class for an expanded clone.

j_call | v_call | cdr3_length | d_call | clone_size | cdr3_aa | cdr3_nt
TRBJ2-2 | TRBV7-3 | 17 | TRBD2 | NA | CASSLSSGGANTGELFF | TGTGCCAGCAGCTTATCTAGCGGGGGCGCGAACACCGGGGAGCTGTTTTTT
TRBJ1-2 | TRBV5-1 | 15 | TRBD1 | few | CASSDTGTGDYGYTF | TGCGCCAGCAGCGACACCGGGACAGGGGACTATGGCTACACCTTC
TRBJ1-4 | TRBV30 | 14 | NA | NA | CAWMRPATNEKLFF | TGTGCCTGGATGAGGCCTGCAACTAATGAAAAACTGTTTTTT
TRBJ1-1 | TRBV12-3/TRBV12-4 | 11 | NA | NA | CASSFSGEAFF | TGTGCCAGCAGTTTCTCTGGGGAGGCTTTCTTT
TRBJ2-1 | TRBV4-2 | 14 | NA | NA | CASSQDLSLPEQFF | TGTGCCAGCAGCCAAGATTTGTCTCTGCCTGAGCAGTTCTTC
TRBJ1-1 | TRBV2 | 19 | TRBD1 | few | CASSEGTGHSRVMNTEAFF | TGTGCCAGCAGTGAAGGGACAGGCCACTCCCGTGTCATGAACACTGAAGCTTTCTTT
TRBJ2-5 | TRBV4-2 | 17 | TRBD2 | large | CASSQVTSGGRGETQYF | TGTGCCAGCAGCCAAGTTACTAGCGGGGGCCGGGGGGAGACCCAGTACTTC
TRBJ2-3 | TRBV7-3 | 14 | NA | few | CASSWGRRTDTQYF | TGTGCCAGCAGCTGGGGGCGGCGCACAGATACGCAGTATTTT
TRBJ2-7 | TRBV29-1 | 12 | NA | NA | CSPRAGEDEQYF | TGCAGCCCCAGGGCAGGGGAGGACGAGCAGTACTTC
TRBJ1-3 | TRBV6-5 | 15 | NA | NA | CASSPDVGTGNTIYF | TGTGCCAGCAGTCCAGACGTGGGGACCGGAAACACCATATATTTT
TRBJ2-5 | TRBV24-1 | 16 | NA | NA | CATSDFSASYQETQYF | TGTGCCACCAGTGATTTCTCAGCCAGCTACCAAGAGACCCAGTACTTC
TRBJ2-2 | TRBV24-1 | 20 | TRBD2 | once | CATSTYRTSGILLNTGELFF | TGTGCCACCAGTACATATAGGACTAGCGGAATATTGCTGAACACCGGGGAGCTGTTTTTT
TRBJ2-7 | TRBV5-4 | 13 | NA | NA | CASTPGTEYEQYF | TGTGCCAGCACCCCCGGGACTGAGTACGAGCAGTACTTC
TRBJ2-7 | TRBV5-4 | 12 | NA | NA | CASSLRGYEQYF | TGTGCCAGCAGCTTGAGGGGCTACGAGCAGTACTTC